This TCR beta chain came from a study of PD-1 blockade in classical Hodgkin lymphoma. General study points: Why the repertoires differ is still unclear, perhaps disease activity or prior therapy. Patients who initiated nivolumab within 1 year of ASCT were excluded. Relative to healthy donors, newly diagnosed patients reportedly had lower baseline TCR diversity, which was reported as lower still in relapsed/refractory patients.

In the case of this clone: Antigen: not known.

Time point noted: cycle 4 day 1 (C4D1), after six to seven weeks of nivolumab. The patients all showed relapse after autologous stem cell transplantation, while their brentuximab vedotin exposure varied. Trimming cost V 5 bases and J 8 bases, with 18 bases left between them. The germline CDR1 and CDR2 sequences are SQVTM and ANQGSEA. The CDR3 spans 13 residues. The assay was immunoSEQ multiplex PCR, and TCRdb's table has in-frame clones only and misses some. The sample has 20,000 to 30,000 clones, roughly four fifths seen once. The V call is TRBV29-1, the J call TRBJ1-2, with a possible D match to TRBD1 (6 bases). This TCR came from a human donor with classical Hodgkin lymphoma. This specimen was peripheral blood mononuclear cells (PBMCs), taken before the fourth cycle of nivolumab. The CDR3 DNA follows: TGCAGCGTTTCACGGGGGGCCCCGGGCGGCTACACCTTC. Translation: CSVSRGAPGGYTF.